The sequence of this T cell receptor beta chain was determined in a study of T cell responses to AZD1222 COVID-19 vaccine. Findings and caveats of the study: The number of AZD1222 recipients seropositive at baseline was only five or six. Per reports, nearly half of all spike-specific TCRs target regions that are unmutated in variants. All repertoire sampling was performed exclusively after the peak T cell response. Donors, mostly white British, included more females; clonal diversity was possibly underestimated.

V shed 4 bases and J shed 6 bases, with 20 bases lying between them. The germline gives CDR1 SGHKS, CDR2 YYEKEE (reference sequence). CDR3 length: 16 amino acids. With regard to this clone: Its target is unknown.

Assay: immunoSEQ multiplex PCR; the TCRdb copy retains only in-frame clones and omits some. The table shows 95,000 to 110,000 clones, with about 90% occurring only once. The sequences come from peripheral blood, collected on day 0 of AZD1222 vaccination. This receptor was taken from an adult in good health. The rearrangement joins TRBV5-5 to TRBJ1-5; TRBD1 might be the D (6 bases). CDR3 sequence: CASSLGFTGLGQPQHF. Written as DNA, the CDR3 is TGTGCCAGCAGCCTGGGTTTCACAGGGTTGGGTCAGCCCCAGCATTTT.